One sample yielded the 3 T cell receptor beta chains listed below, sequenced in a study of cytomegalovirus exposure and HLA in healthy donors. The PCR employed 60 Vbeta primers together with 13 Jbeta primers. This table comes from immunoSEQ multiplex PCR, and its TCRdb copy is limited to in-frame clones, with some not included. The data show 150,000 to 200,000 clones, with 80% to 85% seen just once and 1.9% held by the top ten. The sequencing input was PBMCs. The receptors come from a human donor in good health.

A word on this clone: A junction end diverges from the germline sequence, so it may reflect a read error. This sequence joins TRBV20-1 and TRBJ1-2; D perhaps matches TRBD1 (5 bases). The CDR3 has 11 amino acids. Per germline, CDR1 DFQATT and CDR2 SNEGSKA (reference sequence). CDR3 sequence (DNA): TGCAGTGCCAGGGATGGCTATGGCCACACCTTC. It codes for CSARDGYGHTF.

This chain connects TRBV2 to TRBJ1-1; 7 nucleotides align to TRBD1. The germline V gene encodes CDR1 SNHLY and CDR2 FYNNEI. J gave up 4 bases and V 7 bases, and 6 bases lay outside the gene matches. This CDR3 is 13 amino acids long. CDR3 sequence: CASMTGKSTEAFF. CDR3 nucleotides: TGTGCCAGCATGACAGGGAAGAGCACTGAAGCTTTCTTT.

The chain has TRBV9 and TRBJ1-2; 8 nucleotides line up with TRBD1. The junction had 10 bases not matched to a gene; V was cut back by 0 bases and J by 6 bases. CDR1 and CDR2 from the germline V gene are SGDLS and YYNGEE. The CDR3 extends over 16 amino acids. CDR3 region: CASSVDPRTGKNGYTF. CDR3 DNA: TGTGCCAGCAGCGTAGACCCTCGGACAGGGAAAAATGGCTACACCTTC.